The entry below describes one T cell receptor beta chain. Its antigen is currently unknown. The data derive from a study of monozygotic twins with inflammatory bowel disease. Broader study findings: Support for a single strong signal or clonotype associated with IBD was absent. Healthy co-twins exceeded IBD patients in TCRbeta diversity as measured by inverse Simpson.

Blood (around 2.5 ml) was collected from every donor individually. Researchers ran eight separate cDNA reactions for each sample. TCRdb reworked the 5' RACE reads into one entry per CDR3 protein, no DNA. With about 210,000 distinct CDR3 sequences in the sample, the ten largest clones hold 1.5% to 2%. The TCR comes from a human donor with ulcerative colitis or Crohn's disease, or a healthy co-twin of an affected twin (not recorded which). Sequenced input: blood.

The CDR3: CASSDSSGHTDTQYF. The J gene is TRBJ2-3, the V gene TRBV6-1; the TCRdb D gene call, TRBD2, has no DNA to confirm it. Looked up from germline, CDR1 is MNHNS and CDR2 is SASEGT. CDR3 size: 15 residues.